This T cell receptor beta chain comes out of a study of CD4 T cells in relation to SARS-CoV-2 and coronaviruses. The repertoire was sequenced with immunoSEQ multiplex PCR; TCRdb's copy has only in-frame clones and lacks some. Counted here are about 36,000 clones, roughly 80% occurring once; the ten biggest clones make up 6% to 8%. This CDR3 is 14 amino acids long. Germline V lookup: CDR1 ENHRY, CDR2 SYGVKD. V shed 6 bases, J shed 2 bases, and the junction held 5 bases outside the gene matches. This clone was found once. Its antigen is unknown. The receptor comes from an adult with COVID-19. Input material: naive CD4+ T cells from PBMCs, cultured in vitro. Documented subset: naive CD4+ T cells isolated by negative enrichment. The genes are TRBV10-3 and TRBJ1-1; 8 bases map to TRBD1. The CDR3 nucleotides are TGTGCCATCAGGAAGGGACAGGAAAACACTGAAGCTTTCTTT. Translation: CAIRKGQENTEAFF.